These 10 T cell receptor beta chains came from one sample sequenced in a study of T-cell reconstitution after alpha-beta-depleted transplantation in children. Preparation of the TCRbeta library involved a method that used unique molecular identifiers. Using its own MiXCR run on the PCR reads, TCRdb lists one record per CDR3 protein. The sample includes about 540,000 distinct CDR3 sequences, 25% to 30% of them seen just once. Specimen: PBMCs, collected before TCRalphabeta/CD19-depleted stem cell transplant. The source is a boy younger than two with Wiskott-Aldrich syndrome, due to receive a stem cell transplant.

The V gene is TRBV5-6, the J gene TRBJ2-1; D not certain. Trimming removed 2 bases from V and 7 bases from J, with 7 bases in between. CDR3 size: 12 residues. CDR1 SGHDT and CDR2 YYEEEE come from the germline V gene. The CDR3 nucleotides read TGTGCCAGCAGCTTTAAGAGGAATGAGCAGTTCTTC. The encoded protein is CASSFKRNEQFF.

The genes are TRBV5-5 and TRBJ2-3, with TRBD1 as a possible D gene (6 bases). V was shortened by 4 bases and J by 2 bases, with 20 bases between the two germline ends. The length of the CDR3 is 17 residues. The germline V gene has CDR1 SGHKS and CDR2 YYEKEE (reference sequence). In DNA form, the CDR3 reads TGTGCCAGCAGCACGGCCTACAGGGACCATTTCACAGATACGCAGTATTTT. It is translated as CASSTAYRDHFTDTQYF. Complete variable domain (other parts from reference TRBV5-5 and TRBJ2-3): DAGVTQSPTHLIKTRGQQVTLRCSPISGHKSVSWYQQVLGQGPQFIFQYYEKEERGRGNFPDRFSARQFPNYSSELNVNALLLGDSALYLCASSTAYRDHFTDTQYFGPGTRLTVL.

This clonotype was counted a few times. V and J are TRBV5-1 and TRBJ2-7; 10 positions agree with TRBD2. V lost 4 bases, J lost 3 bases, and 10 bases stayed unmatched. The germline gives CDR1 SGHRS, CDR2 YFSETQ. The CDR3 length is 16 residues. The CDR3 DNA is TGCGCCAGCAGCCTCGGAACTAGCGGGGATGACTACGAGCAGTACTTC. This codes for CASSLGTSGDDYEQYF.

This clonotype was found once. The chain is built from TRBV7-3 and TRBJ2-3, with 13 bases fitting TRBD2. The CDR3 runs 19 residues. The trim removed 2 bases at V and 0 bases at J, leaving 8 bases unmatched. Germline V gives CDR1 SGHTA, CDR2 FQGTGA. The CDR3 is CASSLLPGLAGRSTDTQYF. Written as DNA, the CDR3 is TGTGCCAGCAGCTTACTACCGGGACTAGCGGGGAGGAGCACAGATACGCAGTATTTT.

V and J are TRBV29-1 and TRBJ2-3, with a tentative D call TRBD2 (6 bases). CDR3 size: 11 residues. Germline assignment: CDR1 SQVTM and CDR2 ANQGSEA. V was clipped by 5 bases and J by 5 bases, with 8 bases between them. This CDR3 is CSVLGGDTQYF. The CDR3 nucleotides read TGCAGCGTTCTGGGGGGAGATACGCAGTATTTT.

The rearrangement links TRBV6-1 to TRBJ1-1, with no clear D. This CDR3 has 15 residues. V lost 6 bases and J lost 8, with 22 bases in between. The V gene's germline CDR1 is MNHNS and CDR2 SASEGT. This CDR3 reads CASSPPSSIPREAFF. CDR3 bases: TGTGCCAGCAGCCCCCCCTCTTCAATCCCCCGAGAAGCTTTCTTT.

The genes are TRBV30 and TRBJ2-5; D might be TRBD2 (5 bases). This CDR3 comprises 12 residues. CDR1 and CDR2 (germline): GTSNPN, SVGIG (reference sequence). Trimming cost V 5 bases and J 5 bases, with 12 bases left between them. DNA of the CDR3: TGTGCCTGGGAGGGAGCCAGGGAGACCCAGTACTTC. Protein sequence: CAWEGARETQYF.

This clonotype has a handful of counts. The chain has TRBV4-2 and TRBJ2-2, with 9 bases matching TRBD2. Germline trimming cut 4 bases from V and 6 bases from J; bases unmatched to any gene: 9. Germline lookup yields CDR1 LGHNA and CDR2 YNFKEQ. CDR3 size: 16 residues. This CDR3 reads CASSRGAGGPSGELFF. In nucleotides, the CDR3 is TGTGCCAGCAGCCGGGGGGCGGGAGGGCCCTCCGGGGAGCTGTTTTTT.

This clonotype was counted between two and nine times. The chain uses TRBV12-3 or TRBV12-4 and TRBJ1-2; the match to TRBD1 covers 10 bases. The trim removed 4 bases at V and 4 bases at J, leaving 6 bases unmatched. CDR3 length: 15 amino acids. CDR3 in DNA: TGTGCCAGCAGTTCCGGGACAGGGGCATTCTATGGCTACACCTTC. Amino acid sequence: CASSSGTGAFYGYTF.

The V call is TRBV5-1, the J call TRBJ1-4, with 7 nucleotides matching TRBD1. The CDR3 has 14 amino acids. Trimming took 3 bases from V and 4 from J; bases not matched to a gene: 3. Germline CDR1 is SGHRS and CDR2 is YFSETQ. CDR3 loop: CASSSTGYNEKLFF. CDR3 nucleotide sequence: TGCGCCAGCAGCTCGACAGGGTATAATGAAAAACTGTTTTTT.